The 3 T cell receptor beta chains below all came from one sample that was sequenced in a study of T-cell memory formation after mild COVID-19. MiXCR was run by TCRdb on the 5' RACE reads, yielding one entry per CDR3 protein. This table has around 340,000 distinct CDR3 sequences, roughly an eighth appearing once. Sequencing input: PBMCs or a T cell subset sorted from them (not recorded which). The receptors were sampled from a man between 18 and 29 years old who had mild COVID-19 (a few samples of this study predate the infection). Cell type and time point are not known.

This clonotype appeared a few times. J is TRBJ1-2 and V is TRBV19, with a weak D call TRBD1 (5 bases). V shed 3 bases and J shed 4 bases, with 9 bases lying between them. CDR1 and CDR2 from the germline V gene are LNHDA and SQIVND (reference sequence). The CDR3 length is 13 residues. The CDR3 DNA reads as TGTGCCAGTAGTATCGGACAAGTCTATGGCTACACCTTC. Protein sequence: CASSIGQVYGYTF.

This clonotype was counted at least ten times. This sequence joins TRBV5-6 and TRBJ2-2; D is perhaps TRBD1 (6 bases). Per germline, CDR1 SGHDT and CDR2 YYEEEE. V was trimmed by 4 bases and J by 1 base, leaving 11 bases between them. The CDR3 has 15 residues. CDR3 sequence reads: CASSPDSRNTGELFF. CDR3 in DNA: TGTGCCAGCAGCCCGGACAGTCGGAACACCGGGGAGCTGTTTTTT.

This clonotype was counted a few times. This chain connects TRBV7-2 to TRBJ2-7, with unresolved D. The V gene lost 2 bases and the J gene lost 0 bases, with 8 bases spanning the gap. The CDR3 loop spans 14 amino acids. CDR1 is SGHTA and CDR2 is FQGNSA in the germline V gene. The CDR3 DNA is TGTGCCAGCAGCTTAATGTGGGACTCCTACGAGCAGTACTTC. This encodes CASSLMWDSYEQYF.